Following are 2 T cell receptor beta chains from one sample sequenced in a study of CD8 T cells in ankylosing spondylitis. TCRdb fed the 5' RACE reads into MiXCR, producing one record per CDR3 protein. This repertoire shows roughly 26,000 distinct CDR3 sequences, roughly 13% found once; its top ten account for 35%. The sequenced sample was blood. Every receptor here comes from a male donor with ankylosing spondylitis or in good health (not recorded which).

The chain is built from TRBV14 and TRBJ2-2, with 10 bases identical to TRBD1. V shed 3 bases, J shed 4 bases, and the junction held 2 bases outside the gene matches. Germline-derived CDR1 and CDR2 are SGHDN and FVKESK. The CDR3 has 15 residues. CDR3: CASSQGQGSTGELFF. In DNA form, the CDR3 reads TGTGCCAGCAGCCAGGGACAGGGGAGCACCGGGGAGCTGTTTTTT.

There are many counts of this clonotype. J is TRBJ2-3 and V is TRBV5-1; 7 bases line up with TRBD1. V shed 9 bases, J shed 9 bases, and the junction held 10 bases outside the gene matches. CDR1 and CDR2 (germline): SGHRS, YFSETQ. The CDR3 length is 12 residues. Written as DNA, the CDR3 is TGCGCCACTCGCTATGAACAGGGGACGCAGTATTTT. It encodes CATRYEQGTQYF.